This entry describes one T cell receptor beta chain. No antigen is known for it. Germline values: CDR1 SGHRS, CDR2 YFSETQ. The length of the CDR3 is 17 residues. The data were taken from a study of monozygotic twins with inflammatory bowel disease. TCRdb reworked the 5' RACE reads into one entry per CDR3 protein, no DNA. Recorded for this sample: 150,000 to 200,000 distinct CDR3 sequences. General observations from the study: Different subtypes (of T cells) could not be told apart from one another.

This sequence was found in a human donor with ulcerative colitis or Crohn's disease, or a healthy co-twin of an affected twin (not recorded which). The sequencing input was blood. J is TRBJ2-3 and V is TRBV5-1; TCRdb proposes TRBD2, but this gene call is untestable without DNA. The chain's CDR3 is CASSFIHGGGGTDTQYF.